This T cell receptor beta chain is from a study of blood T cell repertoires in COVID-19. Study context: Spain, Italy and the United States supplied samples that represented acute and convalescent COVID-19. In each case, the material was cDNA or gDNA derived from T cells, B-cell-depleted T cells, or PBMCs.

Authors' methods: Scientists estimated how many nucleated cells there were by amplifying reference gene primers. Sequencing used immunoSEQ multiplex PCR; TCRdb keeps in-frame clones, though not all of them. V and J calls and clone size are copied from that table; D and trimming were computed from the DNA. This table holds tens of thousands of clones, roughly 91% found once. Sequencing was done on a sample of peripheral blood. The clonotype originates from a woman in her forties or fifties in a cohort sampled during active COVID-19.

CDR3 residues: CASSYSEGGTRNEQFF. CDR3 in DNA: TGTGCCAGCAGTTACTCTGAGGGGGGGACACGGAATGAGCAGTTCTTC. This chain connects TRBV6-6 to TRBJ2-1, with D possibly TRBD2 on 7 matching bases. Germline V gene sequence: CDR1 MNHNY, CDR2 SVGAGI (reference sequence). The CDR3 is 16 amino acids. V was pared by 0 bases and J by 7 bases, with 16 bases between.